One sample yielded the 27 T cell receptor beta chains listed below, sequenced in a study of blood T cell repertoires in COVID-19. Generated by immunoSEQ multiplex PCR, the TCRdb table keeps only in-frame clones and is missing some. The sample holds around 250,000 clones, about nine tenths seen once. Specimen: peripheral blood. These receptors originate from a woman aged 40 to 50 who had recovered from COVID-19.

The chain is built from TRBV24-1 and TRBJ1-1; D possibly corresponds to TRBD1 (5 bases). Trimming pared 5 bases from V and 3 bases from J, leaving 12 bases between. This CDR3 contains 14 residues. Germline CDR1 is KGHDR and CDR2 is SFDVKD. CDR3 region: CATSGGGRDTEAFF. The CDR3 DNA is TGTGCCACCAGTGGTGGGGGGAGGGACACTGAAGCTTTCTTT.

The CDR3 protein is CAISGGDRAHTEAFF. The CDR3 DNA reads TGTGCCATCAGTGGAGGGGACAGGGCCCACACTGAAGCTTTCTTT. V gene TRBV10-3 combines with J gene TRBJ1-1; 9 bases agree with TRBD1. Germline V gene sequence: CDR1 ENHRY, CDR2 SYGVKD. The CDR3 covers 15 residues. The V gene end was trimmed by 4 bases and the J gene end by 3 bases; junction bases not matched to a gene: 6.

This chain joins TRBV6-4 and TRBJ2-1, with a possible D match to TRBD2 (6 bases). V was pared by 4 bases and J by 0 bases, with 13 bases between. Looked up from germline, CDR1 is MRHNA and CDR2 is SNTAGT. This CDR3 comprises 16 residues. The CDR3, as DNA: TGTGCCAGCAGTGGAACTAGCACATACTCCTACAATGAGCAGTTCTTC. Translated: CASSGTSTYSYNEQFF.

This chain connects TRBV30 to TRBJ2-7; a weak D match, TRBD1 (6 bases). Germline loops: CDR1 GTSNPN, CDR2 SVGIG (reference sequence). This CDR3 contains 12 residues. The V end was cut by 4 bases, the J end by 3 bases, with 10 bases between. The DNA of the CDR3 is TGTGCCTGGAATTCGGACAGCTACGAGCAGTACTTC. Encoded protein: CAWNSDSYEQYF.

This chain connects TRBV28 to TRBJ1-1; 8 nucleotides align to TRBD1. Germline V gene data show CDR1 as MDHEN and CDR2 as SYDVKM. The CDR3 extends over 16 amino acids. V shed 6 bases, J shed 6 bases, and the junction held 15 bases outside the gene matches. The CDR3: CASRISTQGARAEAFF. The CDR3 DNA is TGTGCCAGCAGAATCTCAACCCAGGGGGCGAGGGCTGAAGCTTTCTTT.

The rearrangement joins TRBV7-8 to TRBJ2-7; the match to TRBD2 covers 9 bases. Trimming cost V 5 bases and J 3 bases; bases outside gene matches: 14. The CDR3 spans 17 residues. Germline values: CDR1 SGHVS, CDR2 FQNEAQ. Here the CDR3 reads CASSKRSSGEKGYEQYF. For the CDR3, the DNA is TGTGCCAGCAGCAAAAGGTCTAGCGGGGAAAAGGGCTACGAGCAGTACTTC.

This clone appeared once. This sequence joins TRBV6-5 and TRBJ1-5, with TRBD1 matching over 7 bases. Germline V gene lookup returns CDR1 MNHEY and CDR2 SVGAGI. The trim removed 2 bases at V and 4 bases at J, leaving 2 bases unmatched. CDR3 length: 14 amino acids. Here the CDR3 reads CASSYLQGNQPQHF. As DNA, the CDR3 is TGTGCCAGCAGTTACCTACAGGGGAATCAGCCCCAGCATTTT.

This chain links TRBV27 with TRBJ2-3; D is perhaps TRBD1 (6 bases). The CDR3 is 17 residues long. V was shortened by 6 bases and J by 0 bases, with 19 bases between the two germline ends. Per the germline V gene, CDR1 is MNHEY and CDR2 is SMNVEV (reference sequence). For the CDR3, the DNA is TGTGCCAGCAGGGGCCCCAAACAGGGATGGAGCACAGATACGCAGTATTTT. Protein sequence: CASRGPKQGWSTDTQYF.

V gene TRBV7-9 combines with J gene TRBJ2-1, with 8 bases aligning to TRBD2. Looked up from germline, CDR1 is SEHNR and CDR2 is FQNEAQ (reference sequence). V lost 5 bases and J lost 13; bases outside the gene matches: 7. The CDR3 runs to 12 residues. CDR3 in amino acids: CASSLGLARQFF. The CDR3 DNA reads TGTGCCAGCAGCCTAGGACTAGCACGTCAGTTCTTC.

The chain has TRBV25-1 and TRBJ2-7; 12 bases line up with TRBD1. The CDR3 consists of 18 residues. Trimming cost V 4 bases and J 1 base; bases outside gene matches: 11. Germline CDR1 is MGHDK and CDR2 is SYGVNS. The CDR3 is CASSGSGTGGDESYEQYF. CDR3 DNA: TGTGCCAGCAGTGGCTCCGGGACAGGGGGCGATGAGTCCTACGAGCAGTACTTC.

The chain uses TRBV7-3 and TRBJ2-7, with 8 bases that match TRBD1. The CDR3 covers 13 residues. The V segment lost 4 bases and the J segment 3 bases; nucleotides outside the gene matches: 2. Germline CDR1 SGHTA, CDR2 FQGTGA. The CDR3 nucleotides read TGTGCCAGCAGCTCTACAGGGGGCTACGAGCAGTACTTC. Translated: CASSSTGGYEQYF.

This clone has a handful of counts. The CDR3 region has the DNA TGTGCCAGCAGCCCAGATAGCGGGGGTGGAAACTACGAGCAGTACTTC. Amino acids: CASSPDSGGGNYEQYF. This rearrangement joins TRBV7-6 to TRBJ2-7; TRBD2 aligns across 9 bases. The germline V gene encodes CDR1 SGHVS and CDR2 FNYEAQ. The length of the CDR3 is 16 residues. V lost 5 bases to trimming and J lost 3 bases; unmatched junction nucleotides: 11.

The V and J genes are TRBV4-1 and TRBJ2-5, with 11 bases aligning to TRBD2. Germline CDR1 MGHRA, CDR2 YSYEKL. CDR3 size: 15 residues. After removal of 6 bases from V and 4 bases from J, the junction contained 7 bases not matched to a gene. CDR3 protein: CASSKLAGVGETQYF. The CDR3 nucleotides are TGCGCCAGCAGTAAACTAGCGGGAGTAGGAGAGACCCAGTACTTC.

V usage is TRBV10-3 and J usage is TRBJ2-1; 11 nucleotides match TRBD2. Germline-derived CDR1 and CDR2 are ENHRY and SYGVKD. Unmatched junction bases numbered 5, after V lost 4 bases and J lost 6 bases. The CDR3 is made up of 15 amino acids. The CDR3 DNA follows: TGTGCCATCAGTGCCCCCGGGACTAGCGGCAATGAGCAGTTCTTC. Translation gives CAISAPGTSGNEQFF.

The rearrangement links TRBV3-1 (or the pseudogene TRBV3-2) to TRBJ2-1; 11 bases align to TRBD2. The CDR3 contains 16 residues. V lost 5 bases and J lost 4; bases outside the gene matches: 7. Germline assignment: CDR1 LGHDT and CDR2 YNNKEL (reference sequence). DNA of the CDR3: TGTGCCAGCAGCTCGGGACTAGCGGAGGGGTACAATGAGCAGTTCTTC. Its translation: CASSSGLAEGYNEQFF.

V usage is TRBV5-1 and J usage is TRBJ2-7; D perhaps matches TRBD1 (5 bases). The CDR3 runs to 13 residues. Germline V gene sequence: CDR1 SGHRS, CDR2 YFSETQ. The germline V and J ends were trimmed by 0 bases and 9 bases, with 13 bases remaining between them. The CDR3 region is CASSLGQLEWQYF. The CDR3 DNA is TGCGCCAGCAGCTTGGGACAGCTCGAGTGGCAGTACTTC.

This rearrangement joins TRBV5-6 to TRBJ2-5; D unresolved. Trimming stripped 5 bases from V and 2 bases from J, with 16 bases between. CDR3 length: 15 residues. The germline V gene encodes CDR1 SGHDT and CDR2 YYEEEE. The CDR3 is CASRPTSRLQETQYF. As DNA, the CDR3 is TGTGCCAGCAGACCTACTTCCCGGTTGCAAGAGACCCAGTACTTC.

The chain recombines TRBV29-1 with TRBJ2-2; tentative D call: TRBD2 (6 bases). V was cut by 1 base and J by 4 bases, with 22 bases left in between. The CDR3 is 18 amino acids. The germline CDR1 and CDR2 sequences are SQVTM and ANQGSEA. The CDR3 DNA sequence: TGCAGCGTTGAAGGGGAGGAGGTCAGGGCCGGGGGCACCGGGGAGCTGTTTTTT. Translation gives CSVEGEEVRAGGTGELFF.

The chain joins TRBV18 to TRBJ2-5; weak D call: TRBD1 (6 bases). Trimming shortened V by 3 bases and J by 5 bases, and 19 bases separated the two germline ends. CDR1 and CDR2 from the germline V gene are KGHSH and LQKENI. This CDR3 contains 16 residues. In nucleotides, the CDR3 is TGTGCCAGCTCACCGAAAAGGGACACATCGTGGGAGACCCAGTACTTC. Protein product: CASSPKRDTSWETQYF.

V gene TRBV6-6 combines with J gene TRBJ2-2; a possible D gene is TRBD1 (6 bases). The V and J ends lost 6 bases and 0 bases respectively, with 14 bases between them. CDR3 length: 16 residues. Germline V gene sequence: CDR1 MNHNY, CDR2 SVGAGI (reference sequence). The CDR3 region has the DNA TGTGCCAGCAGCCGATCAGGGGTCTCGAACACCGGGGAGCTGTTTTTT. As protein: CASSRSGVSNTGELFF.

The chain is built from TRBV4-1 and TRBJ2-1; 11 bases agree with TRBD2. This CDR3 contains 16 residues. V lost 3 bases to trimming and J lost 6 bases; unmatched junction nucleotides: 7. Germline CDR1 is MGHRA and CDR2 is YSYEKL. As DNA, the CDR3 is TGCGCCAGCAGCCAGATCTTAGCGGGAGGGCGCAATGAGCAGTTCTTC. This translates into CASSQILAGGRNEQFF.

This sequence joins TRBV5-6 and TRBJ1-5; 7 nucleotides line up with TRBD1. The length of the CDR3 is 15 residues. The germline V gene encodes CDR1 SGHDT and CDR2 YYEEEE. The junction had 3 bases not matched to a gene; V was cut back by 0 bases and J by 3 bases. The CDR3 spells CASSLGQGYNQPQHF. DNA for the CDR3: TGTGCCAGCAGCTTGGGACAGGGCTACAATCAGCCCCAGCATTTT.

The chain employs TRBV30 and TRBJ2-7; 12 nucleotides match TRBD2. Germline lookup yields CDR1 GTSNPN and CDR2 SVGIG (reference sequence). This CDR3 contains 17 residues. The junction had 11 bases not matched to a gene; V was cut back by 5 bases and J by 0 bases. CDR3 sequence reads: CAWDEGLAGKSSYEQYF. For the CDR3, the DNA is TGTGCCTGGGATGAGGGACTAGCGGGCAAGAGCTCCTACGAGCAGTACTTC. Together with reference TRBV30 and TRBJ2-7, the CDR3 gives the full variable domain: SQTIHQWPATLVQPVGSPLSLECTVEGTSNPNLYWYRQAAGRGLQLLFYSVGIGQISSEVPQNLSASRPQDRQFILSSKKLLLSDSGFYLCAWDEGLAGKSSYEQYFGPGTRLTVT.

V usage is TRBV20-1 and J usage is TRBJ1-2; D unclear. V lost 0 bases and J 13 bases, leaving 12 bases between the germline ends. This CDR3 is 11 amino acids long. Germline values: CDR1 DFQATT, CDR2 SNEGSKA (reference sequence). The CDR3 region has the DNA TGCAGTGCTAGAGATCGAGGGTCTCTCACCTTC. Its protein product is CSARDRGSLTF.

This clone was detected only once. The V gene is TRBV10-2, the J gene TRBJ2-7; no clear D. The V gene's germline CDR1 is WSHSY and CDR2 SAAADI. The V end lost 2 bases, the J end lost 3 bases, and 11 bases lay between the germline ends. The CDR3 sequence is 14 residues long. CDR3 protein: CASSEGRRIYEQYF. The CDR3 DNA follows: TGCGCCAGCAGTGAGGGCAGGCGAATCTACGAGCAGTACTTC.

The chain has TRBV6-5 and TRBJ2-2; D not certain. Germline CDR1 reads MNHEY; CDR2 reads SVGAGI. The CDR3 has 15 amino acids. Trimming left V 6 bases short and J 2 bases short, with 13 bases between. The CDR3 loop reads CASRGLGANTGELFF. CDR3 in DNA: TGTGCCAGCAGGGGCCTGGGCGCCAACACCGGGGAGCTGTTTTTT.

The chain employs TRBV4-2 and TRBJ1-5, with TRBD1 as a possible D gene (5 bases). With 4 bases removed from V and 6 bases from J, the gap between germline ends came to 7 bases. Germline loops: CDR1 LGHNA, CDR2 YNFKEQ. The CDR3 has 12 residues. CDR3 in amino acids: CASSPRAQPQHF. As DNA, the CDR3 is TGTGCCAGCAGCCCCAGGGCTCAGCCCCAGCATTTT.